These 23 T cell receptor beta chains share one sample of origin, sequenced in a study of T-cell reconstitution after alpha-beta-depleted transplantation in children. Unique molecular identifiers were incorporated during preparation of the TCRbeta library. TCRdb re-derived calls from the PCR reads in MiXCR, one entry per CDR3 protein. The table includes fewer than 85,000 distinct CDR3 sequences, roughly 13% detected once. The material sequenced was PBMCs, mostly from graft donor cells, taken 180 days after TCRalphabeta/CD19-depleted stem cell transplant. The receptors were sampled from a male patient aged 2-9 years who had a stem cell transplant for acute lymphoblastic leukemia, so the T cells may come from the graft donor.

This clonotype was seen repeatedly, ten times or more. The gene calls are TRBV6-1 and TRBJ1-1, with D unresolved. CDR3 size: 14 residues. With 5 bases removed from V and 1 base from J, the gap between germline ends came to 11 bases. Germline V gives CDR1 MNHNS, CDR2 SASEGT. This CDR3 is CASSTLQRNTEAFF. The CDR3 DNA is TGTGCCAGCAGTACATTACAGAGGAACACTGAAGCTTTCTTT.

The rearrangement joins TRBV7-2 to TRBJ2-1; D is possibly TRBD2 (5 bases). With 1 base removed from V and 7 bases from J, the gap between germline ends came to 17 bases. CDR1 SGHTA and CDR2 FQGNSA come from the germline V gene. The CDR3 length is 16 residues. CDR3 nucleotides: TGTGCCAGCAGCTTAGAGCGGTGGTGGAAGGAGAATGAGCAGTTCTTC. This translates into CASSLERWWKENEQFF.

This clonotype occurred many times. V is TRBV12-3 or TRBV12-4 and J is TRBJ2-7; D not resolved. This CDR3 region has 12 residues. V was clipped by 1 base and J by 5 bases, with 6 bases between them. CDR3 nucleotide sequence: TGTGCCAGCAGTTTAGTCATCCACGAGCAGTACTTC. Translating gives CASSLVIHEQYF.

This clonotype was found a few times. Relative to the germline gene, one junction end is altered; a read error may explain this. The chain joins TRBV20-1 to TRBJ2-2; TRBD1 or TRBD2 may be the D gene (5 bases each). Looked up from germline, CDR1 is DFQATT and CDR2 is SNEGSKA (reference sequence). This CDR3 contains 17 residues. The CDR3 bases are TGCTGTGCTAGAGGAATCAGGGAGATCGCGAACACCGGGGAGCTGTTTTTT. The encoded protein is CCARGIREIANTGELFF.

There are a few counts of this clonotype. The chain employs TRBV4-3 and TRBJ1-2; TRBD1 matches at 7 bases. Germline CDR1 and CDR2: LGHNA and YSLEER. The CDR3 contains 15 residues. Trimming removed 0 bases from V and 3 bases from J; junction bases left unmatched: 4. The CDR3: CASSQDLDRDYGYTF. As DNA, the CDR3 is TGCGCCAGCAGCCAAGATCTTGACAGGGACTATGGCTACACCTTC.

This clonotype has a count of ten or more. This chain links TRBV5-1 with TRBJ2-3; TRBD2 might be the D (5 bases). The CDR3 is 16 residues long. The germline V and J ends were trimmed by 3 bases and 1 base, with 15 bases remaining between them. Germline loops: CDR1 SGHRS, CDR2 YFSETQ. CDR3 protein: CASSSRTRSGTDTQYF. The CDR3 DNA reads as TGCGCCAGCAGCTCGAGGACTCGCTCTGGCACAGATACGCAGTATTTT.

This clonotype was counted ten times or more. CDR3 sequence reads: CASRSSGGAYNEQFF. CDR3 DNA sequence: TGTGCCAGCAGGTCTAGCGGGGGGGCCTACAATGAGCAGTTCTTC. The V and J genes are TRBV11-2 and TRBJ2-1, with TRBD2 matching 12 bases. The CDR3 totals 15 residues. CDR1 is SGHAT and CDR2 is FQNNGV in the germline V gene. V trimming: 6 bases; J trimming: 2 bases; junction bases outside the gene matches: 2.

This clonotype was detected a few times. This rearrangement joins TRBV12-3 or TRBV12-4 to TRBJ1-2, with D uncertain. V lost 5 bases to trimming and J lost 1 base, with 11 bases between them. The CDR3 sequence is 14 residues long. Here the CDR3 DNA reads TGTGCCAGCAGTCCAGGACGTCTTAACTATGGCTACACCTTC. It codes for CASSPGRLNYGYTF.

The chain carries TRBV12-3 or TRBV12-4 and TRBJ2-1; 7 bases align to TRBD2. Trimming removed 11 bases from V and 8 bases from J; junction bases left unmatched: 12. This CDR3 has 13 amino acids. As DNA, the CDR3 is TGTGCCGGCACCAGGACTAGTAGGCATGAGCAGTTCTTC. It translates to CAGTRTSRHEQFF.

This clonotype was picked up many times. Sequence at one end of the junction differs from germline and may be a read error. The chain has TRBV7-2 and TRBJ2-1; D unresolved. CDR1 is SGHTA, CDR2 FQGNSA, per germline. This CDR3 has 16 amino acids. CDR3 loop: CASSLVPVSSNNEQFF. The CDR3 DNA reads TGTGCCAGCAGCCTTGTGCCAGTAAGCTCCAACAATGAGCAGTTCTTC.

This clonotype was detected a few times. The chain combines TRBV10-1 with TRBJ2-1; no reliable D call. CDR3 length: 12 amino acids. V shed 3 bases and J shed 6 bases, with 6 bases lying between them. CDR1 is WNHNN and CDR2 is SYGVQD in the germline V gene (reference sequence). The CDR3: CASSDVSNEQFF. The CDR3 region has the DNA TGCGCCAGCAGTGATGTATCCAATGAGCAGTTCTTC.

This clonotype was seen ten or more times. The V call is TRBV5-1, the J call TRBJ2-7; 9 bases align to TRBD2. The V gene end was trimmed by 4 bases and the J gene end by 4 bases; junction bases not matched to a gene: 6. CDR1 SGHRS and CDR2 YFSETQ come from the germline V gene. The CDR3 sequence is 14 residues long. Here the CDR3 DNA reads TGCGCCAGCAGCCTCAGCGGGAGGAGGTACGAGCAGTACTTC. Residues: CASSLSGRRYEQYF.

The rearrangement uses TRBV7-7 and TRBJ2-2, with TRBD2 identical over 15 bases. The CDR3 is made up of 18 amino acids. The germline V gene encodes CDR1 SSHAT and CDR2 FNYEAQ (reference sequence). The junction had 4 bases not matched to a gene; V was cut back by 5 bases and J by 0 bases. The CDR3 region has the DNA TGTGCCAGCAGCCTCCGGACTAGCGGGGGGGCGAACACCGGGGAGCTGTTTTTT. Protein: CASSLRTSGGANTGELFF.

The chain recombines TRBV20-1 with TRBJ2-5, with 10 bases fitting TRBD1. The V and J ends lost 6 bases and 2 bases, in that order; junction bases with no gene match: 0. The CDR3 totals 12 residues. Germline CDR1 and CDR2: DFQATT and SNEGSKA (reference sequence). The CDR3 is CSAGQGQETQYF. DNA of the CDR3: TGCAGTGCGGGACAGGGGCAAGAGACCCAGTACTTC.

The chain combines TRBV11-2 with TRBJ2-7, with 7 nucleotides matching TRBD1. The V gene's germline CDR1 is SGHAT and CDR2 FQNNGV. V shed 7 bases, J shed 3 bases, and the junction held 6 bases outside the gene matches. This CDR3 is 13 amino acids long. The CDR3 coding sequence is TGTGCCAGCAACGGACAGGTTTACTACGAGCAGTACTTC. Its translation is CASNGQVYYEQYF.

This clonotype was seen a few times. V and J are TRBV6-2 or TRBV6-3 and TRBJ1-4; 10 bases are a match to TRBD1. The CDR3 extends over 16 amino acids. The germline gives CDR1 MNHEY, CDR2 SVGEGT. The V and J ends lost 5 bases and 8 bases, in that order; junction bases with no gene match: 11. CDR3: CASSLTAGTGVEKLFF. The CDR3 nucleotides read TGTGCCAGCAGTCTCACGGCCGGGACAGGGGTCGAAAAACTGTTTTTT.

The rearrangement links TRBV29-1 to TRBJ2-7; 8 positions match TRBD2. The V gene's germline CDR1 is SQVTM and CDR2 ANQGSEA. This CDR3 is 13 amino acids long. Losses at the gene ends were 4 bases for V and 1 base for J; bases not matched to a gene: 3. CDR3 sequence (DNA): TGCAGCGTTGCGGGGGGGTTATCCTACGAGCAGTACTTC. Protein product: CSVAGGLSYEQYF.

This clonotype was seen only a few times. The V call is TRBV9, the J call TRBJ2-5; the match to TRBD1 covers 7 bases. This CDR3 is 15 amino acids long. V lost 2 bases and J lost 0; bases outside the gene matches: 4. The V gene's germline CDR1 is SGDLS and CDR2 YYNGEE. Written as DNA, the CDR3 is TGTGCCAGCAGCGTCCGGACAGGCTACCAAGAGACCCAGTACTTC. This gives the protein CASSVRTGYQETQYF.

This clonotype was recorded at least ten times. V gene TRBV12-3 or TRBV12-4 combines with J gene TRBJ2-1; 9 positions agree with TRBD2. Trimming cost V 5 bases and J 4 bases; bases outside gene matches: 9. The CDR3 is 16 residues long. The CDR3 nucleotides are TGTGCCAGCAGTGGAAAGACTAGCGGAAGATACAATGAGCAGTTCTTC. Translation gives CASSGKTSGRYNEQFF.

This clonotype was found many times. The chain combines TRBV5-1 with TRBJ2-3, with D unresolved. From germline, CDR1 is SGHRS and CDR2 YFSETQ. Trimming removed 1 base at V and 3 bases at J, with 9 bases between. The CDR3 totals 14 residues. CDR3 residues: CASSLQVSTDTQYF. In nucleotides, the CDR3 is TGCGCCAGCAGCTTGCAGGTTTCTACAGATACGCAGTATTTT.

CDR3 residues: CASSLGGISYEQYF. In DNA, the CDR3 is TGTGCCAGCAGTTTGGGGGGGATTTCCTACGAGCAGTACTTC. The gene calls are TRBV6-5 and TRBJ2-7; TRBD2 matches 7 bases. Germline values: CDR1 MNHEY, CDR2 SVGAGI. The CDR3 is made up of 14 amino acids. With 4 bases clipped from V and 1 base from J, the junction kept 4 bases outside the gene matches.

This clonotype was seen more than once but under ten times. The CDR3 protein is CASSLELAKNIQYF. The CDR3 coding sequence is TGCGCCAGCAGCTTGGAGTTAGCCAAAAACATTCAGTACTTC. V and J are TRBV5-1 and TRBJ2-4; D not resolved. V was clipped by 0 bases and J by 0 bases, with 4 bases between them. Germline V lookup: CDR1 SGHRS, CDR2 YFSETQ. The CDR3 spans 14 residues.

The sample holds many counts of this clonotype. V gene TRBV11-2 combines with J gene TRBJ2-7, with D tentatively TRBD1 (6 bases). Per germline, CDR1 SGHAT and CDR2 FQNNGV. The CDR3 sequence is 16 residues long. Deletions cut 3 bases from V and 0 bases from J, with 15 bases between. CDR3 loop: CASSLWTDRSSYEQYF. The CDR3 DNA reads TGTGCCAGCAGCTTGTGGACAGACAGGAGCTCCTACGAGCAGTACTTC.